The text below deals with one T cell receptor beta chain. The data originate from a study of PD-1 blockade in mismatch repair-deficient tumors. Germline CDR1 SEHNR, CDR2 FQNEAQ (reference sequence). CDR3 length: 14 residues. V was pared by 1 base and J by 5 bases, with 11 bases between. TCRdb's copy holds only in-frame clones and misses some; the assay was immunoSEQ multiplex PCR. The table includes tens of thousands of clones, 65% to 85% detected once. The receptor was derived from an adult with mismatch repair-deficient cancer. The V call is TRBV7-9, the J call TRBJ2-5; tentatively, D is TRBD1 or TRBD2 (5 bases each). Specimen: peripheral blood, collected 12 weeks after starting pembrolizumab. CDR3 in DNA: TGTGCCAGCAGCTTAGGCGGCAGGGAGGAGACCCAGTACTTC. Its protein is CASSLGGREETQYF.